The clone carrying this TCR beta chain was recorded once. Its cognate antigen is unknown. These data originate in a study of identifying expanded T cells in peripheral blood. Study-wide findings and caveats: Clone count variance between approximately two-week samples rose with total template count. Approximately 1.1 clones differed between technical replicates, versus roughly 17 and 20 over time.

The table came from immunoSEQ multiplex PCR; TCRdb's copy has only in-frame clones and leaves some out. The table lists 100,000 or so clones, around 85% of them singletons. Trimming cost V 3 bases and J 4 bases, with 10 bases left between them. Looked up from germline, CDR1 is ENHRY and CDR2 is SYGVKD. The CDR3 runs 13 residues. No infections or other immune events were documented during collection. Material for sequencing was blood. The chain recombines TRBV10-3 with TRBJ2-7; D unresolved. The origin of this receptor is a person between 18 and 69 years old in good health. The CDR3 DNA follows: TGTGCCATCAGTGATCCGGACCGGTACGAGCAGTACTTC. Translated, it gives CAISDPDRYEQYF.